This TCR beta chain was sequenced for a study of T cells in Graves' hyperthyroidism and ophthalmopathy (dated by TCRdb to 2018 to 2020). Describing the broader study: Peripheral blood was sampled at the time of initial diagnosis, prior to any treatment. To identify TCR V-J signatures that set the groups apart, the researchers used a discovery cohort of 90 to 100 patients, made up of about 44 with Graves' ophthalmopathy and some 55 with stable Graves' hyperthyroidism. The roughly 90 discovery patients were divided at random into training and test sets in a 7:3 ratio. Following sampling, methimazole starting at 30 mg daily was given to hyperthyroidism patients, and high-dose intravenous methylprednisolone was given to ophthalmopathy patients. The paper reports TCR Vbeta CDR3 sequencing of roughly 140 peripheral blood samples: approximately 43 ophthalmopathy, some 80 hyperthyroidism and around 17 progressor patients. Whether ophthalmopathy could be predicted prospectively was tested in an independent validation cohort made up of under 20 hyperthyroidism patients plus 17 patients who later progressed to ophthalmopathy. In addition, the study compared T-cell repertoires in thyroid tissue and in blood from roughly 6 Graves' hyperthyroidism patients.

What the work shows at the level of the full study, not this receptor alone: A model built on a 13 V-J signature distinguished ophthalmopathy from stable hyperthyroidism, reaching 85% to 90% sensitivity and under 84% specificity in cross-validation and 80%/75% in testing. Most expanded thyroid clonotypes (frequency above 0.001) were also found in blood, which suggests that blood repertoires may mirror thyroid immune responses. In validation, the model predicted progression to ophthalmopathy a median of about 6 months before onset, with over 55% sensitivity and roughly 72% specificity. Sample size was not statistically predetermined, and blinding of investigators to group allocation was not performed.

Amplification of TCR beta CDR3 regions was carried out from RNA transcripts. The TCR CDR3 was subjected to a first round of RT-PCR using the HTBI primer set and the Qiagen OneStep RT-PCR kit. Libraries were constructed in a second round of multiplex PCR, after which size selection and purification were carried out. Paired-end sequencing of the libraries was performed with 100 bp reads on an Illumina HiSeq2000. Per the original workflow: Raw data were processed with SOAPnuke, discarding reads with adapters, uncalled bases, mean Phred below 15, or no exact constant-primer or identifier match. High-quality paired reads were merged with COPE v1.2.5, and unique nucleotide sequences were defined as clonotypes. MiTCR v1.1 was used to align clonotypes to the IMGT TRBV, TRBD and TRBJ reference segments. The analysis was restricted to V-J combinations with a frequency above 0.0001, which together covered 99.2% of the repertoires. The TCS score was defined as F50 (clonal expansion) divided by E x V (chaos), with BLOSUM62-based TCRdist calculated between CDR3 peptides within each V-J. Welch's t-statistics and random forest reduced approximately 520 V-J features to 13, which were used in a naive Bayes classifier (R e1071). TCRdb itself trimmed the public reads at Q25 with fastp, ran MiXCR and retained productive beta chains. CDR3 protein sequences are deduplicated, and each keeps its most common genes and DNA. The V and J calls here are based on TCRdb, not the publication. The sample table shows approximately 380,000 distinct CDR3 sequences, and about 18% are seen once. Of the sample, less than 45% falls within the top ten clones.

Ophthalmopathy patients had moderately to severely active disease, Clinical Activity Score of at least 3, NOSPECS grade of at least 4, and duration under 3 months. Any patient with an uncontrolled infection, another autoimmune disease, pregnancy or lactation was excluded. Diagnoses relied on clinical symptoms, serum thyroxine and TRAb, thyroid ultrasound and orbital computed tomography. PBMCs were isolated from 10 ml of fresh peripheral blood by Ficoll-Paque density gradient centrifugation. Trizol reagent was used to extract total RNA, and RNA quality was then checked on an Agilent 2100 Bioanalyzer. V is reduced by 0 bases and J by 2 bases, leaving a spacing of 10 bases between them. The germline V gene supplies CDR1 SGHAT and CDR2 FQNNGV. The CDR3 sequence holds 15 residues, the cysteine and phenylalanine included. Of the read, only the CDR3 DNA is kept; its 45 bases are in frame from base 1. This clonotype was recorded at least ten times. Which antigen it targets is not known. Base qualities are not recorded, but no much larger clone differs from it by a single base.

This TCR was sampled from a man aged 18 to 35 with Graves' ophthalmopathy. The sequenced material came from blood. This receptor chain uses TRBV11-2 and TRBJ2-5; the D gene lacks a confident call. The bases are TGTGCCAGCAGCTTAGAGCCCGGGTCTCAAGAGACCCAGTACTTC. The encoded protein is CASSLEPGSQETQYF. The CDR3, completed at both ends by the reference TRBV11-2 and TRBJ2-5 genes, gives the full variable domain EAGVAQSPRYKIIEKRQSVAFWCNPISGHATLYWYQQILGQGPKLLIQFQNNGVVDDSQLPKDRFSAERLKGVDSTLKIQPAKLEDSAVYLCASSLEPGSQETQYFGPGTRLLVL.